These 8 T cell receptor beta chains were sequenced from one sample in a study of shared clonotypes between healthy human individuals. TCRdb keeps only in-frame clones here, not all; method: immunoSEQ multiplex PCR. The sample shows about 1 million clones, around 76% of them seen only once. Sequenced input: memory CD4+ T cells sorted from blood. Subset indicated: CD45RA-negative fraction. The source is a man aged 18 to 29 in good health.

V usage is TRBV27 and J usage is TRBJ2-1, with 11 bases identical to TRBD2. Germline assignment: CDR1 MNHEY and CDR2 SMNVEV (reference sequence). The trim removed 5 bases at V and 3 bases at J, leaving 6 bases unmatched. This CDR3 spans 16 amino acids. The CDR3 DNA reads as TGTGCCAGCAGTCCCTTAGCGGGAGGGGTCTACAATGAGCAGTTCTTC. Translating it yields CASSPLAGGVYNEQFF.

This chain uses TRBV5-8 with TRBJ2-1; D is uncertain. The V gene's germline CDR1 is SGHTS and CDR2 YDEGEE. Trimming pared 1 base from V and 6 bases from J, leaving 11 bases between. The CDR3 contains 14 residues. In DNA, the CDR3 is TGTGCCAGCAGCTTGCTTTATGGCCCCAATGAGCAGTTCTTC. It yields the protein CASSLLYGPNEQFF.

The rearrangement links TRBV9 to TRBJ2-3; D is perhaps TRBD1 (5 bases). This CDR3 has 14 residues. Trimming took 0 bases from V and 6 from J, leaving 11 bases between them. CDR1 SGDLS and CDR2 YYNGEE come from the germline V gene. The CDR3 protein is CASSVEGVYDTQYF. In DNA, the CDR3 is TGTGCCAGCAGCGTAGAAGGGGTTTACGATACGCAGTATTTT.

CDR3 sequence reads: CASELRGNTEAFF. The CDR3 bases are TGTGCCAGCGAGCTTAGGGGGAACACTGAAGCTTTCTTT. The chain couples TRBV6-1 to TRBJ1-1, with D tentatively TRBD1 (5 bases). This CDR3 is 13 amino acids long. V was pared by 8 bases and J by 1 base, with 11 bases between. CDR1 is MNHNS, CDR2 SASEGT, per germline.

CDR3 bases: TGTGCCAGCAGCCTAGCGGGAGGGATCGTTATCTACGAGCAGTACTTC. As protein: CASSLAGGIVIYEQYF. This sequence joins TRBV14 and TRBJ2-7; TRBD2 matches at 11 bases. Germline trimming cut 4 bases from V and 3 bases from J; bases unmatched to any gene: 8. The CDR3 totals 16 residues. The V gene's germline CDR1 is SGHDN and CDR2 FVKESK.

Comments on this clone: Germline and junction disagree at one end, which may indicate a read error. The chain carries TRBV6-5 and TRBJ2-3; no clear D gene. CDR3 length: 12 residues. CDR1 and CDR2 (germline): MNHEY, SVGAGI. The CDR3 sequence: CAISPSTDTQYF. Here the CDR3 DNA reads TGTGCCATCAGTCCATCCACAGATACGCAGTATTTT.

The genes are TRBV30 and TRBJ2-7; D is perhaps TRBD1 (5 bases). CDR3 length: 13 residues. The ends were cut back, 2 bases at V and 7 bases at J, with 15 bases in the middle. CDR1 is GTSNPN, CDR2 SVGIG, per germline (reference sequence). CDR3 in DNA: TGTGCCTGGAGTAGATACCAGGGTAATGAGCAGTACTTC. Translated: CAWSRYQGNEQYF.

Notes on this clone: Distinct nucleotide sequences in the sample also encode this CDR3. The chain employs TRBV30 and TRBJ1-1; D unresolved. The CDR3 is 13 amino acids. Germline CDR1 is GTSNPN and CDR2 is SVGIG (reference sequence). The V and J ends lost 0 bases and 1 base respectively, with 6 bases between them. The CDR3 protein is CAWSVQGNTEAFF. CDR3 nucleotides: TGTGCCTGGAGTGTACAAGGGAACACTGAAGCTTTCTTT.